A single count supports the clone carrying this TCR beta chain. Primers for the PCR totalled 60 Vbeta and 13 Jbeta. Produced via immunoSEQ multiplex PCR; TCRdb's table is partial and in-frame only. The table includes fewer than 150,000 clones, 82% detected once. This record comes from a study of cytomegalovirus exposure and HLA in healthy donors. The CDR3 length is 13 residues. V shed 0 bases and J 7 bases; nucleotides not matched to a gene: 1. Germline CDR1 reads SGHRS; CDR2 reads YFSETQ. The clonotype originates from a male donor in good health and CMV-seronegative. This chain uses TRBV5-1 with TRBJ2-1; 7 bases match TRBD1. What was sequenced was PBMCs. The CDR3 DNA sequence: TGCGCCAGCAGCTTGGAGGGGGCGAATGAGCAGTTCTTC. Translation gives CASSLEGANEQFF.